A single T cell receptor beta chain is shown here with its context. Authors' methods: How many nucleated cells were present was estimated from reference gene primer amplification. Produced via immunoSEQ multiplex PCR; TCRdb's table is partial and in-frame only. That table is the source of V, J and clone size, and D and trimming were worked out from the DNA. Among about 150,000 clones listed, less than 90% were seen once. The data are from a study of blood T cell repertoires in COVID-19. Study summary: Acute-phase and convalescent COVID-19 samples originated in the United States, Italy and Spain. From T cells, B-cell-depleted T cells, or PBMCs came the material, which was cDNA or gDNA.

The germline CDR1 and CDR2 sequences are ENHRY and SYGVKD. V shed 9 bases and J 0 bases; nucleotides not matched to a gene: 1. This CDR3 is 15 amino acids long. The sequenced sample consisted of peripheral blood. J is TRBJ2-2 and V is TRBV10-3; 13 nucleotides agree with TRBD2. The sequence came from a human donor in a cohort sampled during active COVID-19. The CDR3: CAMGTSGANTGELFF. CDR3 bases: TGTGCCATGGGGACTAGCGGGGCGAACACCGGGGAGCTGTTTTTT.